Listed below are T cell receptor beta chains from one sample, sequenced in a study of T cells after yellow fever vaccination. A single record per CDR3 protein comes from TCRdb applying MiXCR to the 5' RACE reads. The sample holds about 160,000 distinct CDR3 sequences, approximately 6.8% seen once. The sample consisted of CD4+ T cells sorted from PBMCs, taken more than 4 days after the first yellow fever vaccination. These receptors all stem from a man aged 18 to 29 who received the YFV17D yellow fever vaccine. CDR3s leave out the opening cysteine and the closing phenylalanine or tryptophan. The order of the fields is CDR3 protein, V gene, clone size. Size is omitted from some rows. Given values are once, few, many or a class for expanded clones.

CDR3aa: ASSFTESSYNEQF
v_gene: TRBV5-6
abundance: many

CDR3aa: ASSQVALAGFPAVPDTQY
v_gene: TRBV4-1
abundance: many

CDR3aa: ASSMGQGQLGANVLT
v_gene: TRBV12-3/TRBV12-4
abundance: NA

CDR3aa: ASSILGDSSSGANVLT
v_gene: TRBV19
abundance: many

CDR3aa: ASSRGELF
v_gene: TRBV7-9
abundance: many

CDR3aa: ASSLTDRQETQY
v_gene: TRBV12-3/TRBV12-4
abundance: many

CDR3aa: ATSRDTGENNEQF
v_gene: TRBV15
abundance: many

CDR3aa: ASSPGTATNEKLF
v_gene: TRBV5-1
abundance: NA

CDR3aa: ASSYRGSKPYEQY
v_gene: TRBV6-5
abundance: few

CDR3aa: ASSLVPGGDETQY
v_gene: TRBV5-1
abundance: NA

CDR3aa: SARVIAGGPTKNIQY
v_gene: TRBV20-1
abundance: many

CDR3aa: ASSLDRTSNEQF
v_gene: TRBV11-2
abundance: few

CDR3aa: ASSILEGATEAF
v_gene: TRBV11-1
abundance: NA

CDR3aa: ASSVAGRVNFYSYNEQF
v_gene: TRBV9
abundance: NA

CDR3aa: ASSPTGVDQPQH
v_gene: TRBV7-9
abundance: few

CDR3aa: ASSRAPGGASTDTQY
v_gene: TRBV5-1
abundance: NA

CDR3aa: ASSLTGSWSF
v_gene: TRBV7-2
abundance: many

CDR3aa: ASSPRGATYNEQF
v_gene: TRBV5-1
abundance: many

CDR3aa: ASSQDPSGGGKGEQF
v_gene: TRBV4-3
abundance: NA

CDR3aa: ASSFGPTDYEQY
v_gene: TRBV7-2
abundance: NA

CDR3aa: ASSSGQGVTEAF
v_gene: TRBV12-3/TRBV12-4
abundance: many

CDR3aa: ASSTVLGDSPLH
v_gene: TRBV7-9
abundance: many

CDR3aa: ASSLDDRGLY
v_gene: TRBV5-4
abundance: few

CDR3aa: ASSRGYQGYT
v_gene: TRBV6-2/TRBV6-3
abundance: NA

CDR3aa: ASSILRGGYINEQF
v_gene: TRBV7-8
abundance: many

CDR3aa: ASSPPGGLAGYNEQF
v_gene: TRBV7-2
abundance: many

CDR3aa: SAATAGYGYT
v_gene: TRBV20-1
abundance: few

CDR3aa: ASSPPGAQETQY
v_gene: TRBV18
abundance: NA

CDR3aa: ASSQDSVKETQY
v_gene: TRBV3-1
abundance: many

CDR3aa: ASSLDRSTYEQY
v_gene: TRBV5-4
abundance: few

CDR3aa: ASSLGPTPNEKLF
v_gene: TRBV5-4
abundance: few

CDR3aa: ATSRAASVDEQF
v_gene: TRBV15
abundance: many

CDR3aa: SALGATGTEAF
v_gene: TRBV29-1
abundance: few

CDR3aa: ASSVLGGSYNEQF
v_gene: TRBV6-1
abundance: many

CDR3aa: ASSYGAEYGYT
v_gene: TRBV6-5
abundance: many

CDR3aa: ASSTYPPGKYNSPLH
v_gene: TRBV4-3
abundance: NA

CDR3aa: ASSLALLLYNEQF
v_gene: TRBV7-2
abundance: many

CDR3aa: ASSGLGMNTEAF
v_gene: TRBV6-1
abundance: NA

CDR3aa: ASRKTGPQETQY
v_gene: TRBV7-9
abundance: many

CDR3aa: ASRPGTPRKETQY
v_gene: TRBV5-1
abundance: few

CDR3aa: ASSQDPTDTEAF
v_gene: TRBV4-1
abundance: many

CDR3aa: ASRGSVSQPQH
v_gene: TRBV6-5
abundance: few

CDR3aa: ASSFFATDTQY
v_gene: TRBV11-2
abundance: NA

CDR3aa: ASSERGDEQF
v_gene: TRBV6-1
abundance: many

CDR3aa: ASSLGPIGPTDTQY
v_gene: TRBV7-2
abundance: few

CDR3aa: ASSMGPWGQGAAF
v_gene: TRBV19
abundance: many